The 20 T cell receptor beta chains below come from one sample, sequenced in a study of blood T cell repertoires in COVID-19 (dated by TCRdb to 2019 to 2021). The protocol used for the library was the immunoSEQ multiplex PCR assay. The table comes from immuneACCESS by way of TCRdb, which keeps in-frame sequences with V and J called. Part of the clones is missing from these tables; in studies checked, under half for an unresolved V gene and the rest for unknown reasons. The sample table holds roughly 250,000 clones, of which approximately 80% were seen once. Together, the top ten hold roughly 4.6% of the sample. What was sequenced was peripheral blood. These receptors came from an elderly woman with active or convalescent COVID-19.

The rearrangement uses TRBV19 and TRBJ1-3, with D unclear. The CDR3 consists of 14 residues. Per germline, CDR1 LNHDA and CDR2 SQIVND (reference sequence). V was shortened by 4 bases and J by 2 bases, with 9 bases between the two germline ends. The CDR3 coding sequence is TGTGCCAGTAGTACCGGTCCTCCTGGAAACACCATATATTTT. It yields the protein CASSTGPPGNTIYF.

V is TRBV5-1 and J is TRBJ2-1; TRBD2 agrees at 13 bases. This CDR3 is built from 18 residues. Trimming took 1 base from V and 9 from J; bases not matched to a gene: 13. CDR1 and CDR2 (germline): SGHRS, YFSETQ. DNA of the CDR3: TGCGCCAGCAGCTTGTTCGGTACCGGGACTAGCGGGAATATTGAGCAGTTCTTC. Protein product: CASSLFGTGTSGNIEQFF.

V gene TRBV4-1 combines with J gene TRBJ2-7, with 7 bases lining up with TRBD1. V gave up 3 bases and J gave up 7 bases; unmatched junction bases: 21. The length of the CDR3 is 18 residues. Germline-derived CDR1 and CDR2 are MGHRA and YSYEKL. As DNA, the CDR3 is TGCGCCAGCAGCCAGGGCTATAGGACAGGAGGCTTAATCTCTGAGCAGTACTTC. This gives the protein CASSQGYRTGGLISEQYF.

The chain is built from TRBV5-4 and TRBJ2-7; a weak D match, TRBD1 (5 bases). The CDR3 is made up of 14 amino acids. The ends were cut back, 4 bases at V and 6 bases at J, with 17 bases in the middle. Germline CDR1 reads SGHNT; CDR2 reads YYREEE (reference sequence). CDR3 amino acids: CASSGAAGNVEQYF. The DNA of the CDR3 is TGTGCCAGCAGCGGGGCAGCAGGTAATGTCGAGCAGTACTTC.

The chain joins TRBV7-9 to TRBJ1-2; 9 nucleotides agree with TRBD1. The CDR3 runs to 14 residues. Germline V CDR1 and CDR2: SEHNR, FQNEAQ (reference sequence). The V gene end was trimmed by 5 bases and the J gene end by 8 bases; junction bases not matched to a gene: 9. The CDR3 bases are TGTGCCAGCAGCACTAGGACAGGGGACGGGGGCTACACCTTC. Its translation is CASSTRTGDGGYTF. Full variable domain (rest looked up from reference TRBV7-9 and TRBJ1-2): DTGVSQNPRHKITKRGQNVTFRCDPISEHNRLYWYRQTLGQGPEFLTYFQNEAQLEKSRLLSDRFSAERPKGSFSTLEIQRTEQGDSAMYLCASSTRTGDGGYTFGSGTRLTVV.

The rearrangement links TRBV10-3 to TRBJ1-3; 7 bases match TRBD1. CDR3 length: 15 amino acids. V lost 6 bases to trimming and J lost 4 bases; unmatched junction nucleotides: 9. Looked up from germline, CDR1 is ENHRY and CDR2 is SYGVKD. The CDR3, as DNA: TGTGCCATCAGCGACAGGGATGTAGTGGGAAACACCATATATTTT. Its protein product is CAISDRDVVGNTIYF.

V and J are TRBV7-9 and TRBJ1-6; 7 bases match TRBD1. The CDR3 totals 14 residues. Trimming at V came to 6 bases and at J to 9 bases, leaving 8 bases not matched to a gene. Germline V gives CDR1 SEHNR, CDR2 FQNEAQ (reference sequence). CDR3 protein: CASSRQGVVSPLHF. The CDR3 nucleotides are TGTGCCAGCAGTCGGCAGGGGGTTGTTTCACCCCTCCACTTT.

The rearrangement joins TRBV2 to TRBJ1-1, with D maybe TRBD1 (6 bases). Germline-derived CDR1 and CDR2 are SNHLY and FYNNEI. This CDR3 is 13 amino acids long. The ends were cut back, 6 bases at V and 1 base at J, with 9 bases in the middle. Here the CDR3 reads CASRSDRNTEAFF. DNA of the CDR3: TGTGCCAGCAGATCGGACAGGAACACTGAAGCTTTCTTT.

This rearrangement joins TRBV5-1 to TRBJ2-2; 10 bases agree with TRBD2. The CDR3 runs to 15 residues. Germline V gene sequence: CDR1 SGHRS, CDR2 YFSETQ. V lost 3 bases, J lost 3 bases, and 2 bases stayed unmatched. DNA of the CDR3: TGCGCCAGCAGCTGGAGCGGGGGGGACACCGGGGAGCTGTTTTTT. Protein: CASSWSGGDTGELFF.

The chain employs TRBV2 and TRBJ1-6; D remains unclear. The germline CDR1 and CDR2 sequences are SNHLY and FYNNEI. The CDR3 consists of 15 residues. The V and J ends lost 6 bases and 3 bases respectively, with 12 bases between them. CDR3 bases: TGTGCCAGCAGCGTAGCCGAAGTCTATAATTCACCCCTCCACTTT. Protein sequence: CASSVAEVYNSPLHF.

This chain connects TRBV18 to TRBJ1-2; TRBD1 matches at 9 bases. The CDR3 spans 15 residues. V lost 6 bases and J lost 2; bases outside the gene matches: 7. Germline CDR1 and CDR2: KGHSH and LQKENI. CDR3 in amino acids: CASSPAGQGNYGYTF. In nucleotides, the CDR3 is TGTGCCAGCTCCCCAGCTGGACAGGGGAACTATGGCTACACCTTC.

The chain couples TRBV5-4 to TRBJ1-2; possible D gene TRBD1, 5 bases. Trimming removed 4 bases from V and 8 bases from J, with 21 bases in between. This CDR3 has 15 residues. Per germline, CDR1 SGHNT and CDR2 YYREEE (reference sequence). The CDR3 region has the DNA TGTGCCAGCAGCCCGGACCCCCGACAGTCGCGCGGCTACACCTTC. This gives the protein CASSPDPRQSRGYTF.

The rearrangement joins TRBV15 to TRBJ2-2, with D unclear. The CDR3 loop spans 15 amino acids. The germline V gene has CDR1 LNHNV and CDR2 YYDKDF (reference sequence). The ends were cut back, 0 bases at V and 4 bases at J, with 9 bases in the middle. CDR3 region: CATSREKELTGELFF. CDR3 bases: TGTGCCACCAGCAGAGAGAAAGAGCTCACCGGGGAGCTGTTTTTT.

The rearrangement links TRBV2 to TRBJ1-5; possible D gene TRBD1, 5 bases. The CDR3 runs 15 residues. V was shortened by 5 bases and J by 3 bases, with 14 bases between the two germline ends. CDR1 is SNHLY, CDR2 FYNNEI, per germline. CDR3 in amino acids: CASSSETVPNQPQHF. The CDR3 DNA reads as TGTGCCAGCAGTTCGGAGACAGTTCCCAATCAGCCCCAGCATTTT.

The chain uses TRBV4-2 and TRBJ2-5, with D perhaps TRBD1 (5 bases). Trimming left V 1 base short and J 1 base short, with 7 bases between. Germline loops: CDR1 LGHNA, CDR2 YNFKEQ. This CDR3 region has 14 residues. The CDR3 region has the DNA TGTGCCAGCAGCCAAGCAGGGATCCAAGAGACCCAGTACTTC. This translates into CASSQAGIQETQYF.

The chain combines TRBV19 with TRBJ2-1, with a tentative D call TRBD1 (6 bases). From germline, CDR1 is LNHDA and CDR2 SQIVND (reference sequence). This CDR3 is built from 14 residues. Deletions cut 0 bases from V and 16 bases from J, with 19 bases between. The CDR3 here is CASSIEVRPGQYFF. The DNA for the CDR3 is TGTGCCAGTAGTATAGAAGTGCGCCCGGGACAATATTTCTTC.

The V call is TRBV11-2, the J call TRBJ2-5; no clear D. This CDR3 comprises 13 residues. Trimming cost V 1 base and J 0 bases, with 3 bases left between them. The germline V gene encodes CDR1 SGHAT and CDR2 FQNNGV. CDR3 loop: CASSLAHQETQYF. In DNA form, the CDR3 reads TGTGCCAGCAGCTTAGCTCACCAAGAGACCCAGTACTTC.

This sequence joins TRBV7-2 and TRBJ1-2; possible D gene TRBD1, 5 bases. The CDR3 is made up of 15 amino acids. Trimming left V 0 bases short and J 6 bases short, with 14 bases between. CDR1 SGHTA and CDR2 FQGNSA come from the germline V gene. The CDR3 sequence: CASSLAIPGRNGYTF. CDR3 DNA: TGTGCCAGCAGCTTAGCGATCCCAGGGAGGAATGGCTACACCTTC.

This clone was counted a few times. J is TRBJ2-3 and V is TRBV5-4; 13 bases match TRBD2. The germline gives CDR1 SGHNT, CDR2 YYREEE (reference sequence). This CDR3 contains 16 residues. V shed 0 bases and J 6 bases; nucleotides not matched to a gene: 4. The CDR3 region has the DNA TGTGCCAGCAGCTTGGGGACTAGCGGGAGCGCGGATACGCAGTATTTT. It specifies CASSLGTSGSADTQYF.

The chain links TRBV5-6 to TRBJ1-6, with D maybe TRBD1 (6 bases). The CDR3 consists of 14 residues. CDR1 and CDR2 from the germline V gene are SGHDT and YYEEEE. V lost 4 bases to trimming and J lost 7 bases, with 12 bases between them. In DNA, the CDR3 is TGTGCCAGCAGCGGGCGGGGGGCCAATTCACCCCTCCACTTT. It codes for CASSGRGANSPLHF.